Ten or more counts support the clone carrying this TCR beta chain. Its antigen is undetermined. The data originate from a study of Graves' ophthalmopathy and Graves' hyperthyroidism. General study findings and limits: Blood also carried most expanded thyroid clonotypes exceeding 0.001 frequency.

The germline V gene has CDR1 MNHEY and CDR2 SVGAGI. V was shortened by 6 bases and J by 5 bases, with 13 bases between the two germline ends. CDR3 size: 13 residues. RNA transcripts provided the template for amplifying TCR beta CDR3 regions. First-round RT-PCR used HTBI primers; second-round multiplex PCR followed. TCRdb re-called the multiplex PCR reads through MiXCR, storing one row per CDR3 protein. The sample contains roughly 400,000 distinct CDR3 sequences, about 16% of which appear only once. The chain joins TRBV6-5 to TRBJ2-5, with D tentatively TRBD1 or TRBD2 (5 bases each). The clonotype comes from a woman between 18 and 30 years old with Graves' ophthalmopathy. Sequencing was done on a sample of peripheral blood. DNA for the CDR3: TGTGCCAGCAGCGCCGGGACCGGTGAGACCCAGTACTTC. The encoded protein is CASSAGTGETQYF.